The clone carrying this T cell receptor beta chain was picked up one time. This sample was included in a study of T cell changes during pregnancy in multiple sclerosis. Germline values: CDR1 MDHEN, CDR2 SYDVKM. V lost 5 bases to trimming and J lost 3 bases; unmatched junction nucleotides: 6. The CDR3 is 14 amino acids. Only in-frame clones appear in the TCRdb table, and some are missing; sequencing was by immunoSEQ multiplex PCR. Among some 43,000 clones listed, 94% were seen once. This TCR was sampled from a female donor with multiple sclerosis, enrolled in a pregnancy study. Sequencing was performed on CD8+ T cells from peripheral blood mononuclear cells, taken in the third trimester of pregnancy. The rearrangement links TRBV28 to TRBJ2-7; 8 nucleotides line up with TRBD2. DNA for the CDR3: TGTGCCAGCAGTGTGGGGCTAGCGGGCTACGAGCAGTACTTC. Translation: CASSVGLAGYEQYF. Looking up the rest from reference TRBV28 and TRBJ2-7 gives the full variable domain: DVKVTQSSRYLVKRTGEKVFLECVQDMDHENMFWYRQDPGLGLRLIYFSYDVKMKEKGDIPEGYSVSREKKERFSLILESASTNQTSMYLCASSVGLAGYEQYFGPGTRLTVT.